These 29 T cell receptor beta chains originate from one sample sequenced in a study of early T cells in non-severe SARS-CoV-2 infection. MiXCR, applied by TCRdb to the 5' RACE reads, yields one record per CDR3 protein. The sample yields some 27,000 distinct CDR3 sequences, approximately 5.1% seen once. Material for sequencing was whole blood. The receptors here all came from an adult who was a healthcare worker with PCR-confirmed SARS-CoV-2 infection or an uninfected control (not recorded which).

This clonotype has ten or more counts. The V and J genes are TRBV28 and TRBJ1-1; TRBD1 matches at 7 bases. Germline V lookup: CDR1 MDHEN, CDR2 SYDVKM. The CDR3 has 15 residues. V lost 6 bases and J lost 5; bases outside the gene matches: 12. The DNA for the CDR3 is TGTGCCAGCAGCTCGGGACAGCCCGGGAGGACTGAAGCTTTCTTT. Its translation is CASSSGQPGRTEAFF.

This clonotype was counted ten times or more. The chain links TRBV11-2 to TRBJ2-7; 11 nucleotides line up with TRBD2. The CDR3 loop spans 15 amino acids. CDR1 and CDR2 (germline): SGHAT, FQNNGV. With 3 bases clipped from V and 2 bases from J, the junction kept 3 bases outside the gene matches. CDR3 DNA sequence: TGTGCCAGCAGCTTTGGGACTAGCGGAACCTACGAGCAGTACTTC. The encoded protein is CASSFGTSGTYEQYF. The whole variable domain, filled in from reference TRBV11-2 and TRBJ2-7, reads EAGVAQSPRYKIIEKRQSVAFWCNPISGHATLYWYQQILGQGPKLLIQFQNNGVVDDSQLPKDRFSAERLKGVDSTLKIQPAKLEDSAVYLCASSFGTSGTYEQYFGPGTRLTVT.

A few counts support this clonotype. The chain recombines TRBV7-2 with TRBJ1-4, with D tentatively TRBD1 (6 bases). CDR1 SGHTA and CDR2 FQGNSA come from the germline V gene. The CDR3 length is 15 residues. Trimming left V 5 bases short and J 10 bases short, with 20 bases between. As DNA, the CDR3 is TGTGCCAGCAGCGAGGAGGGTGGGACATTGGGAAAACTGTTTTTT. It yields the protein CASSEEGGTLGKLFF.

This clonotype was counted many times. The chain carries TRBV10-3 and TRBJ1-2, with 7 bases lining up with TRBD1. CDR3 size: 13 residues. Germline V gene sequence: CDR1 ENHRY, CDR2 SYGVKD. Trimming at V came to 2 bases and at J to 5 bases, leaving 2 bases not matched to a gene. The CDR3 spells CAISEDRVYGYTF. CDR3 nucleotide sequence: TGTGCCATCAGTGAGGACAGGGTGTATGGCTACACCTTC.

This clonotype was counted a few times. The DNA for the CDR3 is TGTGCCAGCAGCCAAGAAGGGGGGGGACAGGGAACCGGCTACACCTTC. This sequence encodes CASSQEGGGQGTGYTF. This rearrangement joins TRBV4-2 to TRBJ1-2, with 9 bases fitting TRBD1. Germline V CDR1 and CDR2: LGHNA, YNFKEQ. The CDR3 length is 16 residues. J lost 8 bases, V lost 0 bases, and 10 bases had no gene match.

The chain couples TRBV6-5 to TRBJ2-2, with 8 nucleotides matching TRBD1. CDR1 is MNHEY, CDR2 SVGAGI, per germline. The CDR3 has 15 amino acids. With V trimmed by 8 bases and J by 6 bases, 11 bases remained unmatched. The CDR3 region is CASHSGTGSAGELFF. Here the CDR3 DNA reads TGTGCCAGCCACTCCGGGACAGGCTCGGCCGGGGAGCTGTTTTTT.

By share of the sample, this clonotype is medium-sized. The rearrangement links TRBV28 to TRBJ2-7; TRBD1 might be the D (5 bases). CDR1 and CDR2 from the germline V gene are MDHEN and SYDVKM. The CDR3 covers 11 residues. V was clipped by 2 bases and J by 6 bases, with 5 bases between them. Here the CDR3 DNA reads TGTGCCAGCAGTTTACAGGGCGAGCAGTACTTC. Its protein is CASSLQGEQYF.

This clonotype showed up many times. This sequence joins TRBV7-9 and TRBJ2-3, with TRBD2 identical over 7 bases. Losses at the gene ends were 6 bases for V and 0 bases for J; bases not matched to a gene: 6. This CDR3 is built from 15 residues. Germline loops: CDR1 SEHNR, CDR2 FQNEAQ (reference sequence). In DNA, the CDR3 is TGTGCCAGCAGACCCCTAGCGGCTAGCACAGATACGCAGTATTTT. It is translated as CASRPLAASTDTQYF.

This clonotype was found many times. This chain joins TRBV20-1 and TRBJ2-6; D possibly uses TRBD1 or TRBD2 (5 bases each). Germline values: CDR1 DFQATT, CDR2 SNEGSKA (reference sequence). V was trimmed by 0 bases and J by 0 bases, leaving 12 bases between them. The CDR3 totals 17 residues. CDR3 protein: CSARDHSGHSGANVLTF. The CDR3 nucleotides read TGCAGTGCTAGAGATCACAGCGGACACTCTGGGGCCAACGTCCTGACTTTC.

The chain couples TRBV6-1 to TRBJ2-4, with D perhaps matching TRBD2 (6 bases). The CDR3 loop spans 15 amino acids. Trimming shortened V by 2 bases and J by 1 base, and 9 bases separated the two germline ends. Per the germline V gene, CDR1 is MNHNS and CDR2 is SASEGT. The CDR3 DNA reads as TGTGCCAGCAGTGAAAAAGGGAGGGCCAAAAACATTCAGTACTTC. Translating gives CASSEKGRAKNIQYF.

Many counts were recorded for this clonotype. The rearrangement uses TRBV20-1 and TRBJ1-6; D is possibly TRBD1 (5 bases). The CDR3 loop spans 14 amino acids. CDR1 is DFQATT and CDR2 is SNEGSKA in the germline V gene (reference sequence). V lost 6 bases, J lost 5 bases, and 14 bases lay in between. The CDR3 DNA reads TGCAGTGCCCGCAGTGAGGGGAATAATTCACCCCTCCACTTT. This codes for CSARSEGNNSPLHF.

This clonotype was found many times. V and J are TRBV29-1 and TRBJ2-1; no reliable D call. Germline-derived CDR1 and CDR2 are SQVTM and ANQGSEA. Trimming cost V 2 bases and J 9 bases, with 11 bases left between them. This CDR3 has 12 amino acids. CDR3: CSVELGGTEQFF. CDR3 nucleotide sequence: TGCAGCGTTGAATTAGGTGGAACTGAGCAGTTCTTC.

In this sample, this clonotype turned up many times. This rearrangement joins TRBV4-3 to TRBJ2-7; D is undetermined. Trimming removed 4 bases from V and 5 bases from J, with 12 bases in between. Germline CDR1 reads LGHNA; CDR2 reads YSLEER. The CDR3 totals 13 residues. DNA of the CDR3: TGCGCCAGCAGCCCCGATGGAAAGGACGAGCAGTACTTC. Amino acid sequence: CASSPDGKDEQYF.

V is TRBV20-1 and J is TRBJ2-4; D may be TRBD2 (7 bases). From germline, CDR1 is DFQATT and CDR2 SNEGSKA (reference sequence). The V gene lost 4 bases and the J gene lost 3 bases, with 13 bases spanning the gap. This CDR3 is built from 14 residues. CDR3 nucleotide sequence: TGCAGTGCTATGGGGGGGCGCGTCAAAAACATTCAGTACTTC. Amino acids: CSAMGGRVKNIQYF.

Ten or more counts support this clonotype. The chain uses TRBV12-3 or TRBV12-4 and TRBJ2-7; possibly TRBD1 or TRBD2 for D (7 bases each). V was clipped by 6 bases and J by 7 bases, with 16 bases between them. This CDR3 region has 13 residues. CDR3 loop: CASRAGGAREQYF. CDR3 DNA sequence: TGTGCCAGCAGGGCAGGGGGGGCTAGGGAGCAGTACTTC.

This clonotype was observed at least ten times. The CDR3, as DNA: TGTGCCAGCAGCCTCCAGGGGGGCCTGGCGGGGCAGTTCTTC. It translates to CASSLQGGLAGQFF. The chain links TRBV12-3 or TRBV12-4 to TRBJ2-1, with D maybe TRBD1 (7 bases). Deletions cut 6 bases from V and 12 bases from J, with 21 bases between. This CDR3 comprises 14 residues.

This clonotype has at least ten counts. CDR3 in DNA: TGTGCCAGCAGTTACTCGATTGTGGCTACGCAGTATTTT. As protein: CASSYSIVATQYF. The rearrangement joins TRBV6-5 to TRBJ2-3; D uncertain. The V end was cut by 0 bases, the J end by 8 bases, with 9 bases between. The CDR3 runs to 13 residues. Germline lookup yields CDR1 MNHEY and CDR2 SVGAGI.

The sample holds a few counts of this clonotype. The chain uses TRBV12-3 or TRBV12-4 and TRBJ1-1; maybe TRBD1 (5 bases). The CDR3 spans 13 residues. V was cut by 5 bases and J by 5 bases, with 12 bases left in between. The CDR3 DNA is TGTGCCAGCAGTCCCTTTTCAGGGACTGAAGCTTTCTTT. Translation: CASSPFSGTEAFF.

This clonotype was observed at least ten times. The CDR3 nucleotides read TGTGCCAGCAGTTTCCAGGGAGGCACTGGAAACACCATATATTTT. Translating gives CASSFQGGTGNTIYF. The chain couples TRBV28 to TRBJ1-3; possibly TRBD1 for D (5 bases). Trimming cost V 3 bases and J 2 bases, with 11 bases left between them. The germline gives CDR1 MDHEN, CDR2 SYDVKM. There are 15 residues in the CDR3.

This clonotype was seen ten or more times. The chain couples TRBV11-3 to TRBJ2-2; 7 bases map to TRBD2. The ends lost 3 bases at V and 0 bases at J; junction bases unmatched: 4. This CDR3 spans 16 amino acids. Per germline, CDR1 SGHNT and CDR2 YENEEA. CDR3 amino acids: CASSLMLAANTGELFF. CDR3 DNA sequence: TGTGCCAGCAGCTTGATGCTAGCGGCGAACACCGGGGAGCTGTTTTTT.

This clonotype showed up many times. The genes are TRBV7-9 and TRBJ1-4, with D tentatively TRBD1 (5 bases). Germline V lookup: CDR1 SEHNR, CDR2 FQNEAQ (reference sequence). V was clipped by 0 bases and J by 7 bases, with 21 bases between them. CDR3 length: 18 residues. The CDR3 DNA reads TGTGCCAGCAGCTTAGCCCGCCAGGGCCCTATAGAAGGTGAAAAACTGTTTTTT. This encodes CASSLARQGPIEGEKLFF.

This clonotype was counted ten times or more. V and J are TRBV27 and TRBJ1-2; 8 nucleotides line up with TRBD1. The CDR3 loop spans 15 amino acids. Germline V gene lookup returns CDR1 MNHEY and CDR2 SMNVEV (reference sequence). J lost 4 bases, V lost 3 bases, and 7 bases had no gene match. The CDR3 loop is CASSLTGTGSYGYTF. The CDR3 DNA is TGTGCCAGCAGTTTGACCGGGACAGGCTCCTATGGCTACACCTTC.

This clonotype was counted at least ten times. The rearrangement links TRBV28 to TRBJ2-2; D remains unclear. From germline, CDR1 is MDHEN and CDR2 SYDVKM. The V gene lost 3 bases and the J gene lost 1 base, with 6 bases spanning the gap. This CDR3 contains 14 residues. Written as DNA, the CDR3 is TGTGCCAGCAGTTTCCACGAGAACACCGGGGAGCTGTTTTTT. Translated, it gives CASSFHENTGELFF.

This clonotype was seen a few times. The genes are TRBV25-1 and TRBJ1-2; TRBD1 might be the D (5 bases). Trimming stripped 8 bases from V and 2 bases from J, with 15 bases between. The CDR3 is made up of 14 amino acids. From germline, CDR1 is MGHDK and CDR2 SYGVNS. The CDR3 coding sequence is TGTGCCAGCGGTCTAGGACAACCCAACTATGGCTACACCTTC. This codes for CASGLGQPNYGYTF.

This clonotype was counted ten times or more. The chain uses TRBV19 and TRBJ2-3; D is perhaps TRBD1 or TRBD2 (5 bases each). Trimming cost V 5 bases and J 3 bases, with 18 bases left between them. Germline-derived CDR1 and CDR2 are LNHDA and SQIVND (reference sequence). The CDR3 contains 16 residues. The CDR3 DNA reads as TGTGCCAGTAGTGCTTTCTGGGGACGTCGGACAGATACGCAGTATTTT. It codes for CASSAFWGRRTDTQYF.

This clonotype was picked up many times. This chain connects TRBV6-5 to TRBJ1-4; 7 nucleotides agree with TRBD1. This CDR3 is built from 17 residues. Germline CDR1 and CDR2: MNHEY and SVGAGI. V trimming: 0 bases; J trimming: 4 bases; junction bases outside the gene matches: 8. As DNA, the CDR3 is TGTGCCAGCAGTTACTCGTGGAGGGGGCAGGATAATGAAAAACTGTTTTTT. As protein: CASSYSWRGQDNEKLFF.

There are many counts of this clonotype. The rearrangement links TRBV7-8 to TRBJ1-4, with TRBD1 matching 8 bases. The V gene end was trimmed by 2 bases and the J gene end by 8 bases; junction bases not matched to a gene: 10. CDR3 length: 16 amino acids. Germline loops: CDR1 SGHVS, CDR2 FQNEAQ. CDR3 DNA sequence: TGTGCCAGCAGCTTAACTACAGGGGGAGGGAGAGAAAAACTGTTTTTT. This codes for CASSLTTGGGREKLFF.

This clonotype was seen ten or more times. The rearrangement joins TRBV5-1 to TRBJ1-5; D remains unclear. This CDR3 has 15 residues. Germline V CDR1 and CDR2: SGHRS, YFSETQ. Trimming took 2 bases from V and 2 from J, leaving 11 bases between them. DNA for the CDR3: TGCGCCAGCAGCTTAGGGCAAAGCGGCAATCAGCCCCAGCATTTT. As protein: CASSLGQSGNQPQHF.

This clonotype was seen many times. V is TRBV5-6 and J is TRBJ2-3; no reliable D call. The CDR3 loop spans 14 amino acids. V was pared by 3 bases and J by 1 base, with 9 bases between. Germline V CDR1 and CDR2: SGHDT, YYEEEE. CDR3 DNA sequence: TGTGCCAGCAGCTGGGGTCGCCGCACAGATACGCAGTATTTT. Its protein product is CASSWGRRTDTQYF.